Shown below are 30 T cell receptor beta chains from a single sample sequenced in a study of OX40 agonist ivuxolimab in advanced cancers. Assay: immunoSEQ multiplex PCR; the TCRdb copy retains only in-frame clones and omits some. The sample records tens of thousands of clones, 89% being singletons. Sequencing was performed on CD4+ or CD8+ T cells sorted from blood, taken in a trial of the OX40 agonist ivuxolimab. Source of these receptors: an adult with an advanced solid tumor such as melanoma, head and neck, liver or kidney cancer.

This clone was seen only once. This sequence joins TRBV15 and TRBJ2-3; weak D call: TRBD1 (6 bases). Germline V gene lookup returns CDR1 LNHNV and CDR2 YYDKDF (reference sequence). CDR3 length: 14 amino acids. V lost 7 bases and J 2 bases, leaving 13 bases between the germline ends. CDR3 sequence: CATISTGSTDTQYF. The DNA of the CDR3 is TGTGCCACCATTTCGACAGGTTCCACAGATACGCAGTATTTT.

The rearrangement joins TRBV5-1 to TRBJ2-1; 9 bases map to TRBD2. V shed 4 bases, J shed 8 bases, and the junction held 10 bases outside the gene matches. The CDR3 is made up of 15 amino acids. The V gene's germline CDR1 is SGHRS and CDR2 YFSETQ. This chain's CDR3 is CASSGRTSAYDEQFF. CDR3 sequence (DNA): TGCGCCAGCAGCGGACGGACTAGCGCCTATGATGAGCAGTTCTTC. Filled out from reference TRBV5-1 and TRBJ2-1, the complete variable domain reads KAGVTQTPRYLIKTRGQQVTLSCSPISGHRSVSWYQQTPGQGLQFLFEYFSETQRNKGNFPGRFSGRQFSNSRSEMNVSTLELGDSALYLCASSGRTSAYDEQFFGPGTRLTVL.

The J gene is TRBJ1-2, the V gene TRBV30, with a possible D match to TRBD1 (6 bases). V dropped 2 bases and J dropped 3 bases, with 13 bases sitting between them. CDR3 length equals 14 residues. Germline CDR1 and CDR2: GTSNPN and SVGIG (reference sequence). The CDR3 bases are TGTGCCTGGAGTCAATGGGGGGGCTACTATGGCTACACCTTC. It encodes CAWSQWGGYYGYTF.

The chain is built from TRBV4-1 and TRBJ1-5; 9 positions match TRBD1. The V gene's germline CDR1 is MGHRA and CDR2 YSYEKL. V gave up 0 bases and J gave up 16 bases; unmatched junction bases: 7. The CDR3 is 13 amino acids. The CDR3 loop reads CASSQERDRVRHF. The CDR3, as DNA: TGCGCCAGCAGCCAAGAAAGGGACAGGGTCCGTCATTTT.

This chain links TRBV19 with TRBJ1-4; D not resolved. Between the trimmed V and J ends, which lost 3 bases and 10 bases, there was a span of 18 bases. The CDR3 sequence is 15 residues long. Germline V gives CDR1 LNHDA, CDR2 SQIVND (reference sequence). The CDR3, as DNA: TGTGCCAGTAGTATCCACAGCTACGCGACGGTAAAACTGTTTTTT. It translates to CASSIHSYATVKLFF.

The chain recombines TRBV4-1 with TRBJ1-2; 7 nucleotides agree with TRBD1. The germline gives CDR1 MGHRA, CDR2 YSYEKL. The trim removed 4 bases at V and 3 bases at J, leaving 11 bases unmatched. The CDR3 spans 16 residues. DNA for the CDR3: TGCGCCAGCAGCCTCAAGGTACAGGGGTTCGACTATGGCTACACCTTC. It encodes CASSLKVQGFDYGYTF.

This chain connects TRBV5-1 to TRBJ2-5, with 7 positions matching TRBD1. Trimming removed 0 bases from V and 2 bases from J; junction bases left unmatched: 7. The germline V gene has CDR1 SGHRS and CDR2 YFSETQ. This CDR3 spans 16 amino acids. CDR3 residues: CASSLVQGVPQETQYF. The CDR3 DNA reads TGCGCCAGCAGCTTGGTTCAGGGGGTACCTCAAGAGACCCAGTACTTC.

The chain links TRBV28 to TRBJ1-5; tentatively, D is TRBD1 (5 bases). The V gene lost 2 bases and the J gene lost 15 bases, with 11 bases spanning the gap. The CDR3 has 11 amino acids. Germline assignment: CDR1 MDHEN and CDR2 SYDVKM. CDR3 in amino acids: CASSLQGVPHF. The CDR3, as DNA: TGTGCCAGCAGTTTACAGGGCGTCCCGCATTTT. The full variable domain, with the rest looked up from reference TRBV28 and TRBJ1-5, is DVKVTQSSRYLVKRTGEKVFLECVQDMDHENMFWYRQDPGLGLRLIYFSYDVKMKEKGDIPEGYSVSREKKERFSLILESASTNQTSMYLCASSLQGVPHFGDGTRLSIL.

This chain links TRBV6-5 with TRBJ1-3, with D uncertain. Germline V CDR1 and CDR2: MNHEY, SVGAGI. V lost 8 bases and J lost 0, with 14 bases in between. The CDR3 runs 15 residues. The CDR3, as DNA: TGTGCCAGCTATAACCCAGGTCGCTCTGGAAACACCATATATTTT. Translation: CASYNPGRSGNTIYF.

The genes are TRBV29-1 and TRBJ1-1; D is ambiguous. Trimming left V 3 bases short and J 1 base short, with 9 bases between. Germline lookup yields CDR1 SQVTM and CDR2 ANQGSEA. CDR3 length equals 13 residues. For the CDR3, the DNA is TGCAGCGTTGAGGGCAGCGGGAACACTGAAGCTTTCTTT. The encoded protein is CSVEGSGNTEAFF.

The chain links TRBV7-2 to TRBJ2-5, with 10 positions matching TRBD2. V trimming: 6 bases; J trimming: 2 bases; junction bases outside the gene matches: 9. CDR1 and CDR2 (germline): SGHTA, FQGNSA. The CDR3 covers 16 residues. CDR3: CASSLTSGTTQETQYF. The CDR3 region has the DNA TGTGCCAGCAGTTTAACTAGCGGGACAACTCAAGAGACCCAGTACTTC.

V gene TRBV9 combines with J gene TRBJ1-4; maybe TRBD1 (6 bases). Trimming removed 0 bases from V and 0 bases from J, with 15 bases in between. This CDR3 has 18 amino acids. The germline V gene has CDR1 SGDLS and CDR2 YYNGEE. CDR3 nucleotides: TGTGCCAGCAGCGTAGGGGGGAACAGGGCCGCAACTAATGAAAAACTGTTTTTT. Protein: CASSVGGNRAATNEKLFF.

The genes are TRBV19 and TRBJ1-1; TRBD1 is a possible D gene (5 bases). The CDR3 extends over 12 amino acids. Trimming took off 4 bases at V and 8 bases at J, with 11 bases between the two ends. Germline loops: CDR1 LNHDA, CDR2 SQIVND (reference sequence). The CDR3 DNA reads as TGTGCCAGTAGTAACCGGGGCCTGGAAGCTTTCTTT. Translated, it gives CASSNRGLEAFF. Variable domain in full (rest from reference TRBV19 and TRBJ1-1): DGGITQSPKYLFRKEGQNVTLSCEQNLNHDAMYWYRQDPGQGLRLIYYSQIVNDFQKGDIAEGYSVSREKKESFPLTVTSAQKNPTAFYLCASSNRGLEAFFGQGTRLTVV.

Written as DNA, the CDR3 is TGTGCCAGCAGCCCCTTAGGGCTTCTGAACACTGAAGCTTTCTTT. Translation gives CASSPLGLLNTEAFF. The genes are TRBV11-2 and TRBJ1-1; no reliable D call. The germline V gene encodes CDR1 SGHAT and CDR2 FQNNGV. The CDR3 sequence is 15 residues long. V gave up 5 bases and J gave up 0 bases, with 13 bases separating them.

This chain connects TRBV5-4 to TRBJ1-1; TRBD1 matches at 8 bases. Per the germline V gene, CDR1 is SGHNT and CDR2 is YYREEE (reference sequence). The CDR3 is made up of 17 amino acids. The ends lost 0 bases at V and 0 bases at J; junction bases unmatched: 7. CDR3 nucleotides: TGTGCCAGCAGCTTGGATGGGACAGGAATTATGAACACTGAAGCTTTCTTT. Protein: CASSLDGTGIMNTEAFF.

About this clone itself: One end of the junction varies from germline; a read error may be responsible. J is TRBJ1-2 and V is TRBV7-2, with D tentatively TRBD1 (6 bases). Germline values: CDR1 SGHTA, CDR2 FQGNSA. The CDR3 length is 13 residues. The CDR3 DNA is TGTGCCAGCAGCCTAGACGGACTCGAACCAGGGGACTTC. This codes for CASSLDGLEPGDF.

The chain uses TRBV29-1 and TRBJ2-4; 8 nucleotides match TRBD1. CDR3 length: 11 residues. V trimming: 7 bases; J trimming: 7 bases; junction bases outside the gene matches: 3. Germline CDR1 is SQVTM and CDR2 is ANQGSEA. The CDR3 region is CSGGQANIQYF. In DNA, the CDR3 is TGCAGCGGGGGACAGGCGAACATTCAGTACTTC.

This chain connects TRBV4-2 to TRBJ2-3, with 8 positions matching TRBD2. Per the germline V gene, CDR1 is LGHNA and CDR2 is YNFKEQ. V lost 0 bases to trimming and J lost 6 bases; unmatched junction nucleotides: 11. This CDR3 is 17 amino acids long. CDR3 amino acids: CASSQDSGGGTGDTQYF. The CDR3 nucleotides read TGTGCCAGCAGCCAAGACAGCGGCGGGGGGACTGGGGATACGCAGTATTTT.

The CDR3 sequence: CASSPRDSRPTDTQYF. DNA for the CDR3: TGTGCCAGCAGCCCTCGGGACTCCCGACCGACAGATACGCAGTATTTT. The chain is built from TRBV11-2 and TRBJ2-3; D possibly corresponds to TRBD2 (6 bases). Between the trimmed V and J ends, which lost 5 bases and 3 bases, there was a span of 18 bases. The CDR3 covers 16 residues. Per germline, CDR1 SGHAT and CDR2 FQNNGV.

The gene calls are TRBV6-1 and TRBJ2-1; D possibly matches TRBD1 or TRBD2 (5 bases each). The CDR3 consists of 15 residues. V lost 0 bases to trimming and J lost 9 bases, with 15 bases between them. Germline V gene data show CDR1 as MNHNS and CDR2 as SASEGT. The CDR3 DNA is TGTGCCAGCAGTGAAGCCGGAGTACGTGGGGGTGAGCAGTTCTTC. Translated, it gives CASSEAGVRGGEQFF.

CDR3 region: CASSFRQGRSYNEQFF. Here the CDR3 DNA reads TGTGCCAGCAGCTTTAGACAGGGGCGATCCTACAATGAGCAGTTCTTC. The chain links TRBV5-4 to TRBJ2-1, with 8 bases identical to TRBD1. Germline assignment: CDR1 SGHNT and CDR2 YYREEE (reference sequence). The CDR3 extends over 16 amino acids. With 2 bases clipped from V and 1 base from J, the junction kept 5 bases outside the gene matches.

The genes are TRBV30 and TRBJ1-4; D call uncertain. Germline CDR1 reads GTSNPN; CDR2 reads SVGIG (reference sequence). Deletions cut 3 bases from V and 5 bases from J, with 7 bases between. The CDR3 loop spans 12 amino acids. The CDR3 spells CAWSRENEKLFF. The CDR3 coding sequence is TGTGCCTGGAGCCGGGAAAATGAAAAACTGTTTTTT.

The CDR3 nucleotides read TGTGCCAGCAGCTTGGGGGTGGAGGAGACCCAGTACTTC. It yields the protein CASSLGVEETQYF. The rearrangement links TRBV7-2 to TRBJ2-5; either TRBD1 or TRBD2 may supply D (5 bases each). V dropped 3 bases and J dropped 5 bases, with 10 bases sitting between them. This CDR3 region has 13 residues. Germline loops: CDR1 SGHTA, CDR2 FQGNSA. The full variable domain, with the rest looked up from reference TRBV7-2 and TRBJ2-5, is GAGVSQSPSNKVTEKGKDVELRCDPISGHTALYWYRQSLGQGLEFLIYFQGNSAPDKSGLPSDRFSAERTGGSVSTLTIQRTQQEDSAVYLCASSLGVEETQYFGPGTRLLVL.

The genes are TRBV19 and TRBJ2-7, with a tentative D call TRBD1 (6 bases). CDR3 length: 14 residues. The V and J ends lost 7 bases and 0 bases respectively, with 13 bases between them. The germline gives CDR1 LNHDA, CDR2 SQIVND (reference sequence). CDR3 residues: CASKTQGSSYEQYF. The CDR3 DNA follows: TGTGCCAGTAAGACTCAGGGGAGCTCCTACGAGCAGTACTTC.

CDR3 nucleotide sequence: TGTGCCAGCAGTTACTCGTCAGGGGGCTACTATGGCTACACCTTC. Translating gives CASSYSSGGYYGYTF. V is TRBV6-6 and J is TRBJ1-2, with 8 positions matching TRBD1. V trimming: 0 bases; J trimming: 3 bases; junction bases outside the gene matches: 3. CDR1 MNHNY and CDR2 SVGAGI come from the germline V gene (reference sequence). The CDR3 runs to 15 residues.

CDR3 region: CASSLASGRFPEQYF. For the CDR3, the DNA is TGTGCCAGCAGCTTGGCAAGCGGGAGGTTCCCCGAGCAGTACTTC. The rearrangement links TRBV5-4 to TRBJ2-7; 9 nucleotides match TRBD2. The CDR3 consists of 15 residues. CDR1 is SGHNT, CDR2 YYREEE, per germline (reference sequence). J lost 6 bases, V lost 0 bases, and 7 bases had no gene match.

The chain couples TRBV29-1 to TRBJ2-7, with TRBD2 matching 7 bases. This CDR3 spans 14 amino acids. Germline assignment: CDR1 SQVTM and CDR2 ANQGSEA. The ends lost 1 base at V and 6 bases at J; junction bases unmatched: 9. CDR3 DNA sequence: TGCAGCGTTGAAGTGGGCGGGAGTACCGGCGAGCAGTACTTC. It specifies CSVEVGGSTGEQYF.

This rearrangement joins TRBV5-1 to TRBJ2-5; D call uncertain. Germline-derived CDR1 and CDR2 are SGHRS and YFSETQ. Trimming cost V 6 bases and J 5 bases, with 14 bases left between them. The CDR3 length is 13 residues. The CDR3 is CASKTPDVETQYF. In nucleotides, the CDR3 is TGCGCCAGCAAAACCCCCGACGTGGAGACCCAGTACTTC.

The chain joins TRBV30 to TRBJ1-5; D not resolved. Trimming took off 1 base at V and 0 bases at J, with 10 bases between the two ends. Germline CDR1 GTSNPN, CDR2 SVGIG (reference sequence). The CDR3 extends over 15 amino acids. The CDR3: CAWSARTLSNQPQHF. As DNA, the CDR3 is TGTGCCTGGAGTGCCAGAACCCTTAGCAATCAGCCCCAGCATTTT.

The chain couples TRBV9 to TRBJ1-2; D call uncertain. Looked up from germline, CDR1 is SGDLS and CDR2 is YYNGEE. Trimming shortened V by 3 bases and J by 7 bases, and 13 bases separated the two germline ends. The CDR3 covers 13 residues. The CDR3 loop is CASSADQWGGYTF. The CDR3 bases are TGTGCCAGCAGCGCCGATCAATGGGGTGGCTACACCTTC. Looking up the rest from reference TRBV9 and TRBJ1-2 gives the full variable domain: DSGVTQTPKHLITATGQRVTLRCSPRSGDLSVYWYQQSLDQGLQFLIQYYNGEERAKGNILERFSAQQFPDLHSELNLSSLELGDSALYFCASSADQWGGYTFGSGTRLTVV.